The source of this T cell receptor beta chain is a study of cytomegalovirus exposure and HLA in healthy donors. For the study at large: A previous analysis identified 90 million to 140 million unique TCR beta sequences derived from around 200 million T cells.

V shed 4 bases and J shed 2 bases, with 15 bases lying between them. The CDR3 extends over 16 amino acids. The germline V gene has CDR1 SNHLY and CDR2 FYNNEI. As for the donors, each was a healthy bone marrow donor. Amplification used 60 Vbeta primers and 13 Jbeta primers. Here immunoSEQ multiplex PCR was the method, and the copy in TCRdb shows in-frame clones only, minus some. Here the sample spans about 140,000 clones, about 83% being singletons. V gene TRBV2 combines with J gene TRBJ1-5, with no clear D. This sequence originates from a woman aged 25-40 years in good health and CMV-seronegative. Sequenced material: PBMCs. Here the CDR3 DNA reads TGTGCCAGCAGTGGTCCCAGGTTTGGGCGCAATCAGCCCCAGCATTTT. Its translation is CASSGPRFGRNQPQHF.